This T cell receptor (beta chain) was captured in a study of neurological immune-mediated disorders. Study results and limitations: Private repertoires in all groups were suggested, as expanded clones shared no CDR3 amino acid sequences across subjects. Healthy controls had more TCR clonal expansion than multiple sclerosis, which showed the least, whereas HTLV-1-associated myelopathy showed the most.

With 10-nucleotide random UMIs included, cDNA was synthesized by 5'RACE. Over 170 million TCR-beta sequences (from 15-18 subjects) were yielded by each sequencing run. TCRdb fed the 5' RACE reads into MiXCR, producing one record per CDR3 protein. This sample has roughly 56,000 distinct CDR3 sequences, with 9.5% to 12% found just once. The CDR3 covers 13 residues. Germline V CDR1 and CDR2: ENHRY, SYGVKD. V was clipped by 8 bases and J by 4 bases, with 14 bases between them. This clonotype was picked up many times. The antigen remains undetermined. V is TRBV10-3 and J is TRBJ2-5; D might be TRBD2 (5 bases). This receptor was obtained from a man aged 55-75 years in good health. Sequenced material: PBMCs. CDR3 nucleotides: TGTGCCATCTCCCTCGGGGAAGGAGAGACCCAGTACTTC. Residues: CAISLGEGETQYF.